These T cell receptor beta chains were read from a single sample in a study of blood T cells in healthy people across ages. From the 5' RACE reads, TCRdb called clonotypes with MiXCR, one entry per CDR3 protein. The sample holds approximately 1,700,000 distinct CDR3 sequences, approximately 39% seen once. The sample taken for sequencing was blood. The receptors were sampled from a human donor in good health. Both conserved end residues are part of each CDR3. D genes are given only for firm matches. Some rows mark clone size as missing; the rest say once, few, many or name a class of expanded clone.

size	D	J	V	CDR3	DNA
NA	NA	TRBJ2-1	TRBV10-3	CAISEMGDLVSYNEQFF	TGTGCCATCAGTGAGATGGGAGACTTAGTGTCCTACAATGAGCAGTTCTTC
NA	NA	TRBJ2-7	TRBV2	CASSSTLSSYNEQYF	TGTGCCAGCAGTTCGACCCTTAGCTCCTACAATGAGCAGTACTTC
NA	NA	TRBJ2-2	TRBV12-3/TRBV12-4	CASSPALWTAGELFF	TGTGCCAGCAGTCCGGCCCTTTGGACAGCCGGGGAGCTGTTTTTT
NA	NA	TRBJ2-6	TRBV7-2	CALQGGDSGANVLTF	TGTGCCCTCCAAGGGGGGGACTCTGGGGCCAACGTCCTGACTTTC
NA	NA	TRBJ2-1	TRBV6-1	CASREPTPPNEQFF	TGTGCCAGCAGGGAGCCGACCCCCCCGAATGAGCAGTTCTTC
once	NA	TRBJ2-7	TRBV9	CASSVVVGASYEQYF	TGTGCCAGCAGCGTAGTGGTCGGGGCCTCCTACGAGCAGTACTTC
NA	NA	TRBJ1-6	TRBV12-3/TRBV12-4	CASSRIRGRINSPLHF	TGTGCCAGCAGTCGGATTAGGGGCAGGATTAATTCACCCCTCCACTTT
NA	TRBD2	TRBJ2-5	TRBV4-3	CASSAWTSGGALMGEQYF	TGCGCCAGCAGCGCATGGACTAGCGGGGGGGCCTTGATGGGAGAGCAGTACTTC
few	NA	TRBJ2-6	TRBV18	CASPPTVPGQSGANALTF	TGTGCCAGCCCACCCACCGTCCCAGGACAATCTGGGGCCAACGCCCTGACTTTC
few	NA	TRBJ2-7	TRBV6-5	CASSYSQGLRDYEQYF	TGTGCCAGCAGTTACTCTCAGGGCCTTAGGGACTACGAGCAGTACTTC
NA	NA	TRBJ1-4	TRBV15	CATSREAPWEGGDEKLFF	TGTGCCACCAGCAGAGAGGCCCCCTGGGAGGGGGGCGATGAAAAACTGTTTTTT
NA	NA	TRBJ2-1	TRBV20-1	CSARDLCLSVEGDEQFF	TGCAGTGCTAGAGATCTCTGCCTGAGCGTCGAGGGGGATGAGCAGTTCTTC
many	NA	TRBJ2-7	TRBV29-1	CSVEVGLEQYF	TGCAGCGTTGAAGTGGGGCTTGAGCAGTACTTC
NA	NA	TRBJ2-5	TRBV5-1	CASSLVSGSERETQYF	TGCGCCAGCAGCTTGGTCTCCGGGTCCGAAAGAGAGACCCAGTACTTC
once	NA	TRBJ1-2	TRBV18	CASSQVAPTGGSFYGYTF	TGTGCCAGCTCACAGGTTGCACCGACTGGCGGGAGCTTCTATGGCTACACCTTC
few	TRBD1	TRBJ1-2	TRBV20-1	CSARDRDRGFSGYTF	TGCAGTGCTAGAGACCGGGACAGGGGGTTTTCGGGCTACACCTTC
many	NA	TRBJ2-7	TRBV7-6	CASSPGRGLLSYEQYF	TGTGCCAGCAGCCCCGGGAGGGGGCTGTTATCCTACGAGCAGTACTTC
NA	NA	TRBJ2-5	TRBV6-2/TRBV6-3	CASSYQPSSVETQYF	TGTGCCAGCAGTTATCAGCCTAGCTCGGTAGAGACCCAGTACTTC
NA	NA	TRBJ2-5	TRBV27	CASSFYGLQETQYF	TGTGCCAGCAGTTTTTATGGGTTACAAGAGACCCAGTACTTC
few	NA	TRBJ2-5	TRBV7-9	CASSPGLTQETQYF	TGTGCCAGCAGCCCGGGCCTGACTCAAGAGACCCAGTACTTC
NA	NA	TRBJ1-1	TRBV28	CASSATRAWGSDTEAFF	TGTGCCAGCAGTGCGACTCGGGCCTGGGGTTCGGACACTGAAGCTTTCTTT
few	NA	TRBJ1-4	TRBV7-2	CASSLAGLSNEKLFF	TGTGCCAGCAGCTTAGCGGGATTATCGAATGAAAAACTGTTTTTT
few	NA	TRBJ2-1	TRBV4-2	CASSQGLERRYNEQFF	TGTGCCAGCAGCCAAGGTCTGGAGCGGAGATACAATGAGCAGTTCTTC
NA	NA	TRBJ2-1	TRBV12-3/TRBV12-4	CASSRGSAPYNEQFF	TGTGCCAGCAGCCGGGGGTCCGCCCCCTACAATGAGCAGTTCTTC
NA	NA	TRBJ1-5	TRBV12-3/TRBV12-4	CASSPRQVNQPQHF	TGTGCCAGCAGTCCGCGACAGGTCAATCAGCCCCAGCATTTT
many	NA	TRBJ2-3	TRBV5-1	CASSPMAFRGTDTQYF	TGCGCCAGCAGTCCGATGGCTTTTCGGGGTACAGATACGCAGTATTTT
NA	TRBD1	TRBJ2-7	TRBV18	CASSPGTGMEQYF	TGTGCCAGCTCACCCGGGACAGGGATGGAGCAGTACTTC
NA	NA	TRBJ1-4	TRBV4-3	CASRLDRGGANEKLFF	TGCGCCAGCAGACTCGACCGCGGGGGCGCAAACGAAAAACTGTTTTTT
few	TRBD2	TRBJ2-5	TRBV7-3	CASALAGPQETQYF	TGTGCCAGCGCCCTAGCGGGGCCACAAGAGACCCAGTACTTC
once	NA	TRBJ2-3	TRBV5-6	CASSDGNGADTQYF	TGTGCCAGCAGTGACGGAAACGGAGCAGATACGCAGTATTTT
NA	TRBD1	TRBJ2-5	TRBV6-5	CASSYSDRRETQYF	TGTGCCAGCAGTTACTCGGACAGGCGGGAGACCCAGTACTTC
NA	NA	TRBJ1-2	TRBV29-1	CSVEVTDYGYTF	TGCAGCGTTGAGGTGACAGATTATGGCTACACCTTC
NA	NA	TRBJ1-5	TRBV20-1	CSGSWGLEQPQHF	TGCAGTGGTAGTTGGGGGCTCGAACAGCCCCAGCATTTT
NA	NA	TRBJ2-3	TRBV20-1	CSARGGGGNTDTQYF	TGCAGTGCTAGGGGAGGGGGGGGGAATACAGATACGCAGTATTTT
few	NA	TRBJ2-5	TRBV6-1	CASSEGRPQETQYF	TGTGCCAGCAGTGAGGGCCGTCCTCAAGAGACCCAGTACTTC
once	TRBD1	TRBJ2-1	TRBV6-6	CASRTGNAEQFF	TGTGCCAGCAGGACAGGGAACGCCGAGCAGTTCTTC
few	NA	TRBJ2-7	TRBV5-1	CASSFLETASYEQYF	TGCGCCAGCAGCTTCCTCGAGACAGCCTCCTACGAGCAGTACTTC
NA	TRBD2	TRBJ2-1	TRBV7-2	CASSGLAGAQYNEQFF	TGTGCCAGCAGCGGTTTAGCGGGGGCCCAGTACAATGAGCAGTTCTTC
NA	NA	TRBJ1-4	TRBV10-3	CAISVGSEPGEKLFF	TGTGCCATCAGTGTCGGGTCCGAGCCGGGGGAAAAACTGTTTTTT